This passage covers 17 T cell receptor beta chains from one sample sequenced in a study of cytomegalovirus exposure and HLA in healthy donors. PCR amplification relied on 60 Vbeta primers (plus 13 Jbeta primers). The protocol was immunoSEQ multiplex PCR, while the TCRdb copy is restricted to in-frame clones and leaves out a portion. The sample records about 160,000 clones, approximately 80% being singletons. The sequencing input was PBMCs. All receptors derive from a man younger than 35 in good health and CMV-seropositive.

The chain employs TRBV29-1 and TRBJ1-2; D gene unclear. V lost 0 bases, J lost 4 bases, and 6 bases lay in between. Germline V gene data show CDR1 as SQVTM and CDR2 as ANQGSEA. The CDR3 is 12 amino acids. This CDR3 reads CSVEDESYGYTF. In DNA form, the CDR3 reads TGCAGCGTTGAAGACGAGTCCTATGGCTACACCTTC.

This clone was counted once. This sequence joins TRBV10-2 and TRBJ1-5, with D hard to call. There are 12 residues in the CDR3. Trimming shortened V by 2 bases and J by 16 bases, and 15 bases separated the two germline ends. The germline gives CDR1 WSHSY, CDR2 SAAADI. The DNA of the CDR3 is TGCGCCAGCAGTGAGGGGATCTTCCCGGGACATTTT. Amino acid sequence: CASSEGIFPGHF.

The rearrangement uses TRBV7-2 and TRBJ2-1; perhaps TRBD1 as D (5 bases). The germline CDR1 and CDR2 sequences are SGHTA and FQGNSA. This CDR3 is built from 14 residues. V lost 5 bases, J lost 5 bases, and 13 bases lay in between. Written as DNA, the CDR3 is TGTGCCAGCAGCCAGAAACAGACAGACAATGAGCAGTTCTTC. Protein: CASSQKQTDNEQFF.

CDR3 sequence reads: CAPRTSGERYSYEQYF. In DNA, the CDR3 is TGTGCCCCTAGGACTAGCGGGGAGAGATACTCCTACGAGCAGTACTTC. This chain connects TRBV19 to TRBJ2-7; 12 bases map to TRBD2. CDR3 length: 16 amino acids. The germline V gene encodes CDR1 LNHDA and CDR2 SQIVND (reference sequence). J gave up 0 bases and V 11 bases, and 11 bases lay outside the gene matches.

The chain has TRBV30 and TRBJ1-5; no clear D. CDR1 and CDR2 (germline): GTSNPN, SVGIG (reference sequence). This CDR3 is built from 14 residues. V was shortened by 0 bases and J by 4 bases, with 10 bases between the two germline ends. Here the CDR3 reads CAWSVRVVNQPQHF. In DNA form, the CDR3 reads TGTGCCTGGAGTGTACGAGTGGTGAATCAGCCCCAGCATTTT.

V usage is TRBV4-2 and J usage is TRBJ2-1; no reliable D call. Germline CDR1 LGHNA, CDR2 YNFKEQ. The length of the CDR3 is 15 residues. The V and J ends lost 0 bases and 4 bases respectively, with 10 bases between them. CDR3 sequence (DNA): TGTGCCAGCAGCCAAGAAAGTCTTAGTTACAATGAGCAGTTCTTC. Translating gives CASSQESLSYNEQFF.

The chain's CDR3 is CASSEAPRDYGYTF. CDR3 DNA: TGTGCCAGCAGTGAAGCTCCCCGTGACTATGGCTACACCTTC. The chain combines TRBV2 with TRBJ1-2; no clear D. The germline V and J ends were trimmed by 0 bases and 3 bases, with 8 bases remaining between them. The CDR3 extends over 14 amino acids. Germline CDR1 SNHLY, CDR2 FYNNEI.

V usage is TRBV11-2 and J usage is TRBJ2-5, with unresolved D. This CDR3 spans 16 amino acids. The germline CDR1 and CDR2 sequences are SGHAT and FQNNGV. Trimming removed 2 bases from V and 1 base from J, with 14 bases in between. This CDR3 is CASSLTVGLPQETQYF. The DNA for the CDR3 is TGTGCCAGCAGCTTAACCGTGGGCCTTCCCCAAGAGACCCAGTACTTC.

CDR3: CASSAGTGSYNEQFF. The DNA of the CDR3 is TGTGCCAGCAGCGCCGGGACAGGGTCCTACAATGAGCAGTTCTTC. The chain carries TRBV5-8 and TRBJ2-1; 9 nucleotides align to TRBD1. This CDR3 has 15 residues. With 4 bases clipped from V and 1 base from J, the junction kept 3 bases outside the gene matches. Germline V gene sequence: CDR1 SGHTS, CDR2 YDEGEE.

In its sample, this clone was seen once. The chain recombines TRBV5-4 with TRBJ2-7, with 7 bases identical to TRBD1. CDR3 size: 14 residues. Germline V gene data show CDR1 as SGHNT and CDR2 as YYREEE (reference sequence). The V and J ends lost 0 bases and 5 bases, in that order; junction bases with no gene match: 5. Written as DNA, the CDR3 is TGTGCCAGCAGCTTGGCCCGACAGGGCAACGAGCAGTACTTC. It translates to CASSLARQGNEQYF. Full variable domain (remainder filled in from reference TRBV5-4 and TRBJ2-7): ETGVTQSPTHLIKTRGQQVTLRCSSQSGHNTVSWYQQALGQGPQFIFQYYREEENGRGNFPPRFSGLQFPNYSSELNVNALELDDSALYLCASSLARQGNEQYFGPGTRLTVT.

V gene TRBV2 combines with J gene TRBJ1-1; unclear D gene. The CDR3 covers 12 residues. The germline V and J ends were trimmed by 5 bases and 2 bases, with 6 bases remaining between them. Germline assignment: CDR1 SNHLY and CDR2 FYNNEI. Written as DNA, the CDR3 is TGTGCCAGCAGTCAATTTAACACTGAAGCTTTCTTT. It encodes CASSQFNTEAFF.

The chain links TRBV2 to TRBJ2-5; D may be TRBD1 (6 bases). This CDR3 region has 11 residues. Deletions cut 9 bases from V and 5 bases from J, with 10 bases between. CDR1 SNHLY and CDR2 FYNNEI come from the germline V gene. In nucleotides, the CDR3 is TGTGCCAGTGGGGGCATTGAGACCCAGTACTTC. It specifies CASGGIETQYF.

The CDR3 DNA is TGCGCCAGCAGCGGACTGACTAGCGCAACCTACGAGCAGTACTTC. Translated: CASSGLTSATYEQYF. The chain joins TRBV5-1 to TRBJ2-7; TRBD2 agrees at 8 bases. The CDR3 spans 15 residues. Trimming cost V 4 bases and J 2 bases; bases outside gene matches: 8. Germline CDR1 reads SGHRS; CDR2 reads YFSETQ.

This chain connects TRBV6-5 to TRBJ2-5; tentative D call: TRBD1 (5 bases). Trimming removed 10 bases at V and 5 bases at J, with 11 bases between. From germline, CDR1 is MNHEY and CDR2 SVGAGI. There are 11 residues in the CDR3. This CDR3 is CATGMGETQYF. DNA of the CDR3: TGTGCCACAGGGATGGGGGAGACCCAGTACTTC.

V usage is TRBV19 and J usage is TRBJ2-1; perhaps TRBD1 as D (6 bases). Trimming cost V 1 base and J 5 bases, with 9 bases left between them. The CDR3 consists of 14 residues. Germline CDR1 and CDR2: LNHDA and SQIVND (reference sequence). CDR3 in DNA: TGTGCCAGTAGTATAGGCCAGGGGAACAATGAGCAGTTCTTC. This sequence encodes CASSIGQGNNEQFF.

This clone showed up just a few times. The chain employs TRBV6-5 and TRBJ2-2, with D possibly TRBD1 on 5 matching bases. Per germline, CDR1 MNHEY and CDR2 SVGAGI. V lost 2 bases to trimming and J lost 5 bases, with 9 bases between them. CDR3 size: 14 residues. Written as DNA, the CDR3 is TGTGCCAGCAGTTACAAGGGGTCGACCGGGGAGCTGTTTTTT. Residues: CASSYKGSTGELFF.

V gene TRBV28 combines with J gene TRBJ2-7; D not certain. V lost 1 base, J lost 1 base, and 11 bases lay in between. Germline V gene data show CDR1 as MDHEN and CDR2 as SYDVKM. CDR3 size: 15 residues. CDR3 loop: CASSLSSGLSYEQYF. The CDR3 region has the DNA TGTGCCAGCAGTTTATCTTCCGGGTTATCCTACGAGCAGTACTTC.